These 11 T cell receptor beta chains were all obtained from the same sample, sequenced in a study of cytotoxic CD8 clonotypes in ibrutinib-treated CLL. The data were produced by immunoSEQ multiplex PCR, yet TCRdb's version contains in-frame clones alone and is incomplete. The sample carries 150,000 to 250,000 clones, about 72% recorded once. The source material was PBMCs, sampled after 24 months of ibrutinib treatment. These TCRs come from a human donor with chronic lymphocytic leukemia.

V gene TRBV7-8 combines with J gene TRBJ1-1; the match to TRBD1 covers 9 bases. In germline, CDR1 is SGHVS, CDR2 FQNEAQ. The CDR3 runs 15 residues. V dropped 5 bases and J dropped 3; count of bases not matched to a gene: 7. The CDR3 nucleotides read TGTGCCAGCAGCGCAGTACAGGGGGCGGACACTGAAGCTTTCTTT. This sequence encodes CASSAVQGADTEAFF.

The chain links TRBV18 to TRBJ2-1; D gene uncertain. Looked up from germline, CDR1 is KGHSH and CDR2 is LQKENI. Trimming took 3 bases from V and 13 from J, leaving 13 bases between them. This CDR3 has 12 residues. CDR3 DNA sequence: TGTGCCAGCTCACCCCCCACGGGCCGTCAGTTCTTC. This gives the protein CASSPPTGRQFF.

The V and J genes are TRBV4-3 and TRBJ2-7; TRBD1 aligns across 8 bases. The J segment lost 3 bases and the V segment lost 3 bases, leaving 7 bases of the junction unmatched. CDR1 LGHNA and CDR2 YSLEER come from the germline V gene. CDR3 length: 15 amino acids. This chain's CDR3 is CASSQGQVAGYEQYF. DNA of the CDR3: TGCGCCAGCAGCCAGGGACAGGTCGCAGGCTACGAGCAGTACTTC.

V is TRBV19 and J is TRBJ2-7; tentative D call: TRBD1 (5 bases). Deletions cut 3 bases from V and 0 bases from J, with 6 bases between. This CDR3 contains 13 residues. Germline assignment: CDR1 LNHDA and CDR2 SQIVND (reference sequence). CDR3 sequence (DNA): TGTGCCAGTAGTATTGACAGCTCCTACGAGCAGTACTTC. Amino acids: CASSIDSSYEQYF.

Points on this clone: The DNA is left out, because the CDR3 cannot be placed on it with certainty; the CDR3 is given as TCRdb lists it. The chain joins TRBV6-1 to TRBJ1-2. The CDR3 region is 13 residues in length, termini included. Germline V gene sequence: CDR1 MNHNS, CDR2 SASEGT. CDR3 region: CASSGVGQGSDTF.

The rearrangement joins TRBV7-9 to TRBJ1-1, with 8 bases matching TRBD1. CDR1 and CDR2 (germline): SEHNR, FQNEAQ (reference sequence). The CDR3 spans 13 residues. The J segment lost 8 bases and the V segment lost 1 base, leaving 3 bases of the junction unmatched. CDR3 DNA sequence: TGTGCCAGCAGCTTAGGAACAGGGGGAGAAGCTTTCTTT. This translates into CASSLGTGGEAFF.

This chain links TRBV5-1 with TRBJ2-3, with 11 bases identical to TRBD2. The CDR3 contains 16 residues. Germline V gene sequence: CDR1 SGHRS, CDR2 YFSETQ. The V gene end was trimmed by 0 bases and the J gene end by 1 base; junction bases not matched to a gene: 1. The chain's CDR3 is CASSLEGLAGTDTQYF. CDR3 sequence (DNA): TGCGCCAGCAGCTTGGAGGGACTAGCGGGCACAGATACGCAGTATTTT.

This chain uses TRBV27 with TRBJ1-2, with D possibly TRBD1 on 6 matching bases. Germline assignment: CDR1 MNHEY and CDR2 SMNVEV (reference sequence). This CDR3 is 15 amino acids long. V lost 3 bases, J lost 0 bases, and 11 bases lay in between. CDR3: CASSFLGGSNYGYTF. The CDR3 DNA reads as TGTGCCAGCAGTTTCCTAGGGGGGTCTAACTATGGCTACACCTTC.

Here the CDR3 reads CAWNQRPYNEQFF. CDR3 in DNA: TGTGCCTGGAATCAACGTCCGTACAATGAGCAGTTCTTC. This rearrangement joins TRBV30 to TRBJ2-1, with D unresolved. The germline gives CDR1 GTSNPN, CDR2 SVGIG (reference sequence). The CDR3 is 13 residues long. V was clipped by 4 bases and J by 4 bases, with 11 bases between them. Full variable domain (rest looked up from reference TRBV30 and TRBJ2-1): SQTIHQWPATLVQPVGSPLSLECTVEGTSNPNLYWYRQAAGRGLQLLFYSVGIGQISSEVPQNLSASRPQDRQFILSSKKLLLSDSGFYLCAWNQRPYNEQFFGPGTRLTVL.

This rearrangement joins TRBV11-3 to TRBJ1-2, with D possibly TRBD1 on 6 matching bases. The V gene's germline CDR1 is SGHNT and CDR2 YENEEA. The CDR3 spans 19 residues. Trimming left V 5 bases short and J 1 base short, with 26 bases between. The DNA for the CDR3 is TGTGCCAGCAGCACCACCTGGACAGTCCCCCTTATGCTTAACTATGGCTACACCTTC. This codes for CASSTTWTVPLMLNYGYTF.

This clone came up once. The DNA of the CDR3 is TGCGCCAGCAGCTTGGGGTACAAAAACACAGATACGCAGTATTTT. Its translation is CASSLGYKNTDTQYF. This rearrangement joins TRBV5-1 to TRBJ2-3, with D unclear. Germline CDR1 is SGHRS and CDR2 is YFSETQ. Trimming removed 0 bases at V and 2 bases at J, with 10 bases between. The length of the CDR3 is 15 residues.